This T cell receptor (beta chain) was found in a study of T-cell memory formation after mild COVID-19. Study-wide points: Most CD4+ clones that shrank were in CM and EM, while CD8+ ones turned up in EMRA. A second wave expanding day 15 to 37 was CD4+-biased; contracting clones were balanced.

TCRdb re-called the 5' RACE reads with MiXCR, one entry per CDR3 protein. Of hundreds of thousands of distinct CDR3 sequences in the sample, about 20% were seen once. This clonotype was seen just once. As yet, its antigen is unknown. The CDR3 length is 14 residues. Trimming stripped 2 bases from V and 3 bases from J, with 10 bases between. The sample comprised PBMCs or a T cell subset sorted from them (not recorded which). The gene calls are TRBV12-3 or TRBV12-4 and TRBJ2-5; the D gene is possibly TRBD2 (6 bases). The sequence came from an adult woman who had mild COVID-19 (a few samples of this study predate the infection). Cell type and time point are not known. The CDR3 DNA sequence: TGTGCCAGCAGTTTACGGCTAGCGAAAGAGACCCAGTACTTC. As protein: CASSLRLAKETQYF.